This TCR beta chain is drawn from a study of shared clonotypes between healthy human individuals. Data came from immunoSEQ multiplex PCR; TCRdb stores just in-frame clones and leaves some out. The sample includes some 2.3 million clones, approximately 95% seen only once; the top ten take 0.39%. Trimming removed 1 base from V and 3 bases from J, with 10 bases in between. The germline CDR1 and CDR2 sequences are GTSNPN and SVGIG (reference sequence). The CDR3 totals 14 residues. Sequencing was performed on naive CD4+ T cells from PBMCs. The subset: CD45RA+ positively selected. This chain joins TRBV30 and TRBJ1-5; D gene ambiguous. The receptor comes from a man aged 18 to 29 in good health. Some clones in this sample may be carry-over from other donors' samples. For the CDR3, the DNA is TGTGCCTGGAGTGCAACCGCCATCAATCAGCCCCAGCATTTT. Translated: CAWSATAINQPQHF.